The 2 T cell receptor beta chains in this list originate from one sample, sequenced in a study of T cells in Graves' hyperthyroidism and ophthalmopathy. TCR beta CDR3 sequences were amplified from RNA transcripts. With the HTBI primer set, the TCR CDR3 went through a first round of RT-PCR. One entry per CDR3 protein results from TCRdb running MiXCR on the multiplex PCR reads. The sample includes approximately 530,000 distinct CDR3 sequences, over 15% of them seen just once. Material for sequencing was blood. Receptors originate from a woman in her late teens or twenties with Graves' hyperthyroidism.

The rearrangement links TRBV6-4 to TRBJ1-4; D unresolved. Trimming removed 7 bases from V and 5 bases from J, with 14 bases in between. The CDR3 has 14 residues. Looked up from germline, CDR1 is MRHNA and CDR2 is SNTAGT. The CDR3 loop reads CASNESRINEKLFF. In DNA, the CDR3 is TGTGCCAGCAATGAATCACGGATCAATGAAAAACTGTTTTTT.

This clonotype was seen ten or more times. This chain joins TRBV7-2 and TRBJ2-3, with no clear D. Trimming took off 4 bases at V and 5 bases at J, with 19 bases between the two ends. CDR1 is SGHTA, CDR2 FQGNSA, per germline. The CDR3 sequence is 16 residues long. The CDR3 is CASSYSGPKVGDTQYF. As DNA, the CDR3 is TGTGCCAGCAGCTATTCCGGGCCAAAGGTGGGAGATACGCAGTATTTT.